This passage covers 22 T cell receptor beta chains from one sample sequenced in a study of cytomegalovirus exposure and HLA in healthy donors (TCRdb year 2017). The method was the immunoSEQ multiplex PCR assay. The multiplex PCR relied on a mix of 60 forward primers for TCR Vbeta segments and 13 reverse primers for TCR Jbeta segments. Not all clones reach the TCRdb copy of this immuneACCESS table, which keeps in-frame sequences only. Checked studies attribute under half of the gap to unresolved V genes and leave the rest unexplained. Across this sample there are about 190,000 clones, with about 87% seen only once. The top ten clonotypes cover around 1.2% of the sample. Sequenced input: PBMCs. Receptors originate from a young man in good health and CMV-seronegative.

The genes are TRBV28 and TRBJ1-2, with a possible D match to TRBD1 (5 bases). V lost 6 bases to trimming and J lost 1 base, with 18 bases between them. Germline V gene data show CDR1 as MDHEN and CDR2 as SYDVKM. This CDR3 contains 16 residues. For the CDR3, the DNA is TGTGCCAGCAGGAACCCTTTGGACACCATTAACTATGGCTACACCTTC. This encodes CASRNPLDTINYGYTF.

Here the CDR3 reads CASSSGQGVYEQYF. The CDR3 bases are TGTGCCAGCAGCTCCGGACAGGGTGTCTACGAGCAGTACTTC. V usage is TRBV11-2 and J usage is TRBJ2-5; 8 bases are a match to TRBD1. The J call may not be correct, given that the DNA end is closer to TRBJ2-7. The CDR3 runs to 14 residues. The germline V gene encodes CDR1 SGHAT and CDR2 FQNNGV.

The chain employs TRBV28 and TRBJ1-5; TRBD1 matches at 7 bases. The CDR3 is 17 residues long. The V gene's germline CDR1 is MDHEN and CDR2 SYDVKM. Germline trimming cut 7 bases from V and 6 bases from J; bases unmatched to any gene: 18. The CDR3 spells CASTPGVLGQLSQPQHF. The CDR3 DNA reads as TGTGCCAGCACCCCCGGGGTTCTGGGACAGTTAAGTCAGCCCCAGCATTTT.

The chain uses TRBV6-6 and TRBJ2-5; tentative D call: TRBD2 (5 bases). CDR3 length: 15 amino acids. From germline, CDR1 is MNHNY and CDR2 SVGAGI (reference sequence). Between the trimmed V and J ends, which lost 6 bases and 5 bases, there was a span of 19 bases. The CDR3 bases are TGTGCCAGCAGCAAAGCGGCCCCGACCGCGGAGACCCAGTACTTC. Its protein product is CASSKAAPTAETQYF.

A few counts support this clone. The chain couples TRBV7-2 to TRBJ2-3; 10 positions agree with TRBD1. The germline V gene encodes CDR1 SGHTA and CDR2 FQGNSA. With 4 bases clipped from V and 5 bases from J, the junction kept 3 bases outside the gene matches. This CDR3 comprises 14 residues. The CDR3 nucleotides are TGTGCCAGCAGCTCAAGGACAGGGGGAGATACGCAGTATTTT. This encodes CASSSRTGGDTQYF.

The CDR3 DNA reads TGTGCCAGCAGTGACTCGTCGGCAGGGGCCGATTCACCCCTCCACTTT. It encodes CASSDSSAGADSPLHF. The J gene is TRBJ1-6, the V gene TRBV6-4; maybe TRBD1 (6 bases). The CDR3 extends over 16 amino acids. The V end lost 0 bases, the J end lost 8 bases, and 14 bases lay between the germline ends. CDR1 and CDR2 (germline): MRHNA, SNTAGT.

The chain couples TRBV2 to TRBJ1-3; unclear D gene. CDR3 size: 17 residues. Trimming took 0 bases from V and 3 from J, leaving 15 bases between them. From germline, CDR1 is SNHLY and CDR2 FYNNEI. CDR3 region: CASSEADGWGGGNTIYF. DNA of the CDR3: TGTGCCAGCAGTGAAGCGGATGGATGGGGAGGTGGAAACACCATATATTTT.

V gene TRBV28 combines with J gene TRBJ2-1, with D perhaps TRBD1 (6 bases). The germline V gene has CDR1 MDHEN and CDR2 SYDVKM. V gave up 2 bases and J gave up 0 bases, with 14 bases separating them. The CDR3 extends over 17 amino acids. CDR3 protein: CASSLNQGLSSYNEQFF. The CDR3 nucleotides read TGTGCCAGCAGTTTAAATCAGGGGTTAAGCTCCTACAATGAGCAGTTCTTC.

The CDR3 DNA sequence: TGCAGCGTTGGGAGGGGGCCCTCTGAAGCTTTCTTT. It codes for CSVGRGPSEAFF. This rearrangement joins TRBV29-1 to TRBJ1-1; 7 bases are a match to TRBD1. The germline gives CDR1 SQVTM, CDR2 ANQGSEA. The CDR3 has 12 amino acids. With V trimmed by 4 bases and J by 6 bases, 5 bases remained unmatched.

The J gene is TRBJ2-5, the V gene TRBV5-1, with 8 positions matching TRBD2. V lost 3 bases, J lost 4 bases, and 5 bases stayed unmatched. The germline gives CDR1 SGHRS, CDR2 YFSETQ. The CDR3 sequence is 14 residues long. The CDR3 DNA is TGCGCCAGCAGCTCGGGAGGGCCGAGAGAGACCCAGTACTTC. This sequence encodes CASSSGGPRETQYF. Together with reference TRBV5-1 and TRBJ2-5, the CDR3 gives the full variable domain: KAGVTQTPRYLIKTRGQQVTLSCSPISGHRSVSWYQQTPGQGLQFLFEYFSETQRNKGNFPGRFSGRQFSNSRSEMNVSTLELGDSALYLCASSSGGPRETQYFGPGTRLLVL.

This chain joins TRBV5-1 and TRBJ2-5; 11 bases agree with TRBD2. CDR3 size: 16 residues. The germline CDR1 and CDR2 sequences are SGHRS and YFSETQ. Trimming removed 0 bases from V and 5 bases from J; junction bases left unmatched: 6. The CDR3 is CASSLVVAGGPETQYF. The CDR3 DNA is TGCGCCAGCAGCTTGGTTGTAGCGGGGGGGCCCGAGACCCAGTACTTC.

This clone was seen a single time. The chain combines TRBV11-2 with TRBJ1-5; possible D gene TRBD1, 5 bases. V lost 3 bases and J lost 5, with 8 bases in between. Germline V lookup: CDR1 SGHAT, CDR2 FQNNGV. The CDR3 extends over 13 amino acids. The DNA for the CDR3 is TGTGCCAGCAGCTTGGAAGGGGATCAGCCCCAGCATTTT. This translates into CASSLEGDQPQHF.

The V and J genes are TRBV7-6 and TRBJ2-1; possibly TRBD1 for D (5 bases). Germline-derived CDR1 and CDR2 are SGHVS and FNYEAQ. V shed 5 bases and J shed 6 bases, with 14 bases lying between them. The CDR3 runs to 14 residues. The CDR3 region has the DNA TGTGCCAGCAGCGGGCACCTTGACAGCAATGAGCAGTTCTTC. Protein: CASSGHLDSNEQFF.

The chain couples TRBV7-9 to TRBJ2-5; 10 bases line up with TRBD1. The CDR3 is 15 residues long. V lost 5 bases to trimming and J lost 6 bases; unmatched junction nucleotides: 9. CDR1 and CDR2 (germline): SEHNR, FQNEAQ (reference sequence). This CDR3 reads CASSIRQGAEKTQYF. The CDR3 DNA reads as TGTGCCAGCAGCATTCGACAGGGGGCGGAAAAGACCCAGTACTTC.

A word on this clone: An end of the junction differs from the germline gene, which may be a read error. V and J are TRBV5-4 and TRBJ1-2, with D hard to call. The CDR3 loop spans 12 amino acids. Germline loops: CDR1 SGHNT, CDR2 YYREEE (reference sequence). The CDR3 DNA reads as TGTGCCAGCAGCTTCGATACGTACTGGTCGGCCTTC. It codes for CASSFDTYWSAF.

The chain uses TRBV11-2 and TRBJ2-1; 9 positions match TRBD2. V was pared by 6 bases and J by 1 base, with 4 bases of the junction left unmatched. Germline V gives CDR1 SGHAT, CDR2 FQNNGV. This CDR3 is 15 amino acids long. The CDR3 DNA reads TGTGCCAGCAGTTTTAGCGGGAGTTCCTACAATGAGCAGTTCTTC. The encoded protein is CASSFSGSSYNEQFF.

V is TRBV5-1 and J is TRBJ1-4; 7 positions match TRBD1. The length of the CDR3 is 16 residues. Trimming cost V 3 bases and J 3 bases; bases outside gene matches: 8. Germline V gives CDR1 SGHRS, CDR2 YFSETQ. CDR3 DNA sequence: TGCGCCAGCAGCTCAGGACAGGTTGTGGCTAATGAAAAACTGTTTTTT. It yields the protein CASSSGQVVANEKLFF. The whole variable domain, remainder taken from reference TRBV5-1 and TRBJ1-4, is KAGVTQTPRYLIKTRGQQVTLSCSPISGHRSVSWYQQTPGQGLQFLFEYFSETQRNKGNFPGRFSGRQFSNSRSEMNVSTLELGDSALYLCASSSGQVVANEKLFFGSGTQLSVL.

J is TRBJ2-7 and V is TRBV28; D gene uncertain. Germline lookup yields CDR1 MDHEN and CDR2 SYDVKM. The CDR3 consists of 17 residues. V was cut by 6 bases and J by 0 bases, with 21 bases left in between. CDR3 nucleotide sequence: TGTGCCAGCAGCAGTTCGGATTGGCAGCCTAGCTCCTACGAGCAGTACTTC. Its translation: CASSSSDWQPSSYEQYF.

The chain links TRBV28 to TRBJ1-2, with no clear D. Germline CDR1 reads MDHEN; CDR2 reads SYDVKM. Trimming shortened V by 5 bases and J by 8 bases, and 12 bases separated the two germline ends. The CDR3 length is 12 residues. In DNA form, the CDR3 reads TGTGCCAGCAGTAAAACCTACTGGGGCTACACCTTC. This codes for CASSKTYWGYTF.

This rearrangement joins TRBV2 to TRBJ2-5; 9 bases are shared with TRBD1. J lost 5 bases, V lost 8 bases, and 9 bases had no gene match. CDR1 is SNHLY, CDR2 FYNNEI, per germline. The CDR3 contains 14 residues. Here the CDR3 reads CASGSDRGRETQYF. As DNA, the CDR3 is TGTGCCAGCGGATCGGACAGGGGTCGGGAGACCCAGTACTTC.

The chain is built from TRBV29-1 and TRBJ2-1; possibly TRBD1 for D (6 bases). V lost 3 bases and J 4 bases, leaving 7 bases between the germline ends. Germline CDR1 is SQVTM and CDR2 is ANQGSEA. This CDR3 spans 12 amino acids. The CDR3 coding sequence is TGCAGCGTTGATGGACAGTACAATGAGCAGTTCTTC. Its protein product is CSVDGQYNEQFF.

The chain employs TRBV18 and TRBJ1-2; perhaps TRBD1 as D (6 bases). CDR1 and CDR2 from the germline V gene are KGHSH and LQKENI. The CDR3 contains 14 residues. V gave up 3 bases and J gave up 8 bases, with 16 bases separating them. CDR3 nucleotide sequence: TGTGCCAGCTCACCTGGACAGTACTCCTTGGGCTACACCTTC. Protein sequence: CASSPGQYSLGYTF.